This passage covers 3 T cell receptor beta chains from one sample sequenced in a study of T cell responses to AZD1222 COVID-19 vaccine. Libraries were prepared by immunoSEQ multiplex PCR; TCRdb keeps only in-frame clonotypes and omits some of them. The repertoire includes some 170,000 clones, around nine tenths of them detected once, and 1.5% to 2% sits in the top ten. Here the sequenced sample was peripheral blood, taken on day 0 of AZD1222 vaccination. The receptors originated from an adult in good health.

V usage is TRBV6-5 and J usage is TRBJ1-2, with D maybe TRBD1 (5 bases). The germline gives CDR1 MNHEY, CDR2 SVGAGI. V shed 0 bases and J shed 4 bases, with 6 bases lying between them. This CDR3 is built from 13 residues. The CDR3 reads CASSYSGLYGYTF. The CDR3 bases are TGTGCCAGCAGTTACTCGGGACTCTATGGCTACACCTTC.

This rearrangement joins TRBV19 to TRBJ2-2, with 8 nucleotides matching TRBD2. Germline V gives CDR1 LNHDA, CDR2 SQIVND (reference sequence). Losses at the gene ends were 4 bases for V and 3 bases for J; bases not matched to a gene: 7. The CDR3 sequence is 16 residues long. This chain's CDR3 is CASSTRREGDTGELFF. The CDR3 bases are TGTGCCAGTAGTACAAGACGGGAGGGCGACACCGGGGAGCTGTTTTTT.

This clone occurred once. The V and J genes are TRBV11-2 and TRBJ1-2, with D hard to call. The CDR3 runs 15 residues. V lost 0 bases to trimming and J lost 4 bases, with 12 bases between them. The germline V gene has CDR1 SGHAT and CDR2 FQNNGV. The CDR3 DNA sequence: TGTGCCAGCAGCTTAGAGGCGGACGGACGCTATGGCTACACCTTC. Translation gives CASSLEADGRYGYTF. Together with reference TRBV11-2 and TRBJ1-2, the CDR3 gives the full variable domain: EAGVAQSPRYKIIEKRQSVAFWCNPISGHATLYWYQQILGQGPKLLIQFQNNGVVDDSQLPKDRFSAERLKGVDSTLKIQPAKLEDSAVYLCASSLEADGRYGYTFGSGTRLTVV.